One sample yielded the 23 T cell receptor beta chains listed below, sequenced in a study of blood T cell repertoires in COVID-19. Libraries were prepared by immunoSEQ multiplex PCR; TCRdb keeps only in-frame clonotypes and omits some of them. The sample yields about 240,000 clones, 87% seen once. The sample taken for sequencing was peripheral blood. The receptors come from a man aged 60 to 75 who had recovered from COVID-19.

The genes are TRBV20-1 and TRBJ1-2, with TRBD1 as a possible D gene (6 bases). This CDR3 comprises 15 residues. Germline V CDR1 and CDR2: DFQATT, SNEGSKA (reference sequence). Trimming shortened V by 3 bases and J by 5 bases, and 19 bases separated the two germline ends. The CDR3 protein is CSASFRRGSLYGYTF. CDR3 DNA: TGCAGTGCTAGTTTCCGCAGGGGCTCCCTTTATGGCTACACCTTC.

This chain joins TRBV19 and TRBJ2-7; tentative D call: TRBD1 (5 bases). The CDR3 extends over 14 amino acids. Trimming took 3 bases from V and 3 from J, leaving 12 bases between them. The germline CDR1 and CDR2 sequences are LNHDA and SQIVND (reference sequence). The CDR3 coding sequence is TGTGCCAGTAGTATCAGGGTAGTTGGCTACGAGCAGTACTTC. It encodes CASSIRVVGYEQYF.

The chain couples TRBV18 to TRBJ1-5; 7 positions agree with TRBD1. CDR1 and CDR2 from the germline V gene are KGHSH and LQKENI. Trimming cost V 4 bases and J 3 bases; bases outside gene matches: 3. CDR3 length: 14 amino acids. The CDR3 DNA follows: TGTGCCAGCTCACGGACAGGACTCAATCAGCCCCAGCATTTT. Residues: CASSRTGLNQPQHF.

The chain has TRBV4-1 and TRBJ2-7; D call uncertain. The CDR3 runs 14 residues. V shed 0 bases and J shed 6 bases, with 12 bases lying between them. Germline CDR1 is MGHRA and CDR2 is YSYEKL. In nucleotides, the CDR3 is TGCGCCAGCAGCCAAGACGCCCTCCAAGCCGAGCAGTACTTC. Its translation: CASSQDALQAEQYF.

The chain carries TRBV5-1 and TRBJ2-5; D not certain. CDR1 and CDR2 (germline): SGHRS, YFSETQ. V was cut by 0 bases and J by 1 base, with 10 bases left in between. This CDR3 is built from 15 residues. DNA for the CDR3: TGCGCCAGCAGCTTGGTTCCCAACTTCCAAGAGACCCAGTACTTC. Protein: CASSLVPNFQETQYF.

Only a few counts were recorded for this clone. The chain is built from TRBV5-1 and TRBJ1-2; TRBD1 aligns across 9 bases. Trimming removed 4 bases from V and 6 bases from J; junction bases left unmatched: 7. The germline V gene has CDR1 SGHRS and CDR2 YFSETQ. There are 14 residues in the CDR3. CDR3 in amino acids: CASSPGTGRDGYTF. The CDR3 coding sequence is TGCGCCAGCAGCCCCGGGACAGGGCGGGATGGCTACACCTTC.

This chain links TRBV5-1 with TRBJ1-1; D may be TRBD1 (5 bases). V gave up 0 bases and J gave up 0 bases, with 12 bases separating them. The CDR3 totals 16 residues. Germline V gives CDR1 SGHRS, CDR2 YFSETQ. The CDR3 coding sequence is TGCGCCAGCAGCTTGGGGTTTGGGGCATTGAACACTGAAGCTTTCTTT. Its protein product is CASSLGFGALNTEAFF.

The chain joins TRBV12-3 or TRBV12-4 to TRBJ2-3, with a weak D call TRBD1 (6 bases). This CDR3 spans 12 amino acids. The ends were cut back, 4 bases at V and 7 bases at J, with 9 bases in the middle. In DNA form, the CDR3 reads TGTGCCAGCAGTTCAGGGGTAAATACGCAGTATTTT. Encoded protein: CASSSGVNTQYF.

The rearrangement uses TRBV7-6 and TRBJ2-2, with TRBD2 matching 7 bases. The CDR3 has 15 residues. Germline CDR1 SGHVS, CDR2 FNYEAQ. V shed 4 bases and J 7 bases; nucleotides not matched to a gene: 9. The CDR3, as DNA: TGTGCCAGCAGCTCTGCCCTAGGGGAGGGCGGGGAGCTGTTTTTT. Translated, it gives CASSSALGEGGELFF.

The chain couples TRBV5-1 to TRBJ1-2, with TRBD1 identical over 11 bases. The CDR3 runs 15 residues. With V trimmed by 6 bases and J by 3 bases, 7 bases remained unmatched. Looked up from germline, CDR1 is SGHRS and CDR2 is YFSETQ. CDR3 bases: TGCGCCAGCAACCCTAGGACAGGGGGCGACTATGGCTACACCTTC. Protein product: CASNPRTGGDYGYTF.

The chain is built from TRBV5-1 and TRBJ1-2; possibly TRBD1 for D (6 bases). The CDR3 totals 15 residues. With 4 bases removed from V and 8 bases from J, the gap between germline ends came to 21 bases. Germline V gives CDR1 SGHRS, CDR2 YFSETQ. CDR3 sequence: CASSVLGARVSGYTF. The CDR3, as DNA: TGCGCCAGCAGCGTGTTGGGGGCGCGGGTATCGGGCTACACCTTC.

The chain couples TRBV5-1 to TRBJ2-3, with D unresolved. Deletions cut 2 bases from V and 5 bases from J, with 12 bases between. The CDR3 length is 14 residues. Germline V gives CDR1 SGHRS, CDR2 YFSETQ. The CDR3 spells CASSFFSGEDTQYF. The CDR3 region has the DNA TGCGCCAGCAGCTTTTTTTCGGGTGAAGATACGCAGTATTTT.

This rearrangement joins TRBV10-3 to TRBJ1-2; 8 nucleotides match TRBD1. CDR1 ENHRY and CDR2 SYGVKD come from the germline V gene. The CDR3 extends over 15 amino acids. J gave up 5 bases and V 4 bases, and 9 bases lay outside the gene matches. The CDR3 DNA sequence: TGTGCCATCAGTGGAATATCGACAGGGGAGTATGGCTACACCTTC. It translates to CAISGISTGEYGYTF.

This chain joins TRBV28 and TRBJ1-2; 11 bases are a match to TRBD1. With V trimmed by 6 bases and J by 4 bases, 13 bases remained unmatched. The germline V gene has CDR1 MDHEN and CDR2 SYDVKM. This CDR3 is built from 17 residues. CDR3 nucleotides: TGTGCCAGCAGCCGGGCGCAACCGGGACAGGGGGGCTATGGCTACACCTTC. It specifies CASSRAQPGQGGYGYTF.

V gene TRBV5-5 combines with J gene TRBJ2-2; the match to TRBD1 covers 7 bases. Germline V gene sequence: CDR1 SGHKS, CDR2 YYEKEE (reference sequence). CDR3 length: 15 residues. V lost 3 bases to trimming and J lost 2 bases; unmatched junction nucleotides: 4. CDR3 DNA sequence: TGTGCCAGCAGCTCAGGGACAGCTAACACCGGGGAGCTGTTTTTT. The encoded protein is CASSSGTANTGELFF. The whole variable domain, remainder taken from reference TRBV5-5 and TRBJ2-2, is DAGVTQSPTHLIKTRGQQVTLRCSPISGHKSVSWYQQVLGQGPQFIFQYYEKEERGRGNFPDRFSARQFPNYSSELNVNALLLGDSALYLCASSSGTANTGELFFGEGSRLTVL.

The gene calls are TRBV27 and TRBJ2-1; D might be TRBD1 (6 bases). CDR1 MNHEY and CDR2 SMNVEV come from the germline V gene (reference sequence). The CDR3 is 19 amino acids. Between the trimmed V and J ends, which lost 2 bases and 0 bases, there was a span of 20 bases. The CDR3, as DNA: TGTGCCAGCAGTTTACGCGGCAGGGGTCAACAAGCCTCCTACAATGAGCAGTTCTTC. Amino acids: CASSLRGRGQQASYNEQFF.

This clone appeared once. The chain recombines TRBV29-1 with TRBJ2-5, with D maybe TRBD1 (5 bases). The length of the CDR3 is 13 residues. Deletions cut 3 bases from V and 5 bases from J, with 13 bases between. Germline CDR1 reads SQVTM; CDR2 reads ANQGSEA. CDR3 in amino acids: CSVEIEQEETQYF. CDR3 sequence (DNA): TGCAGCGTTGAGATCGAACAGGAGGAGACCCAGTACTTC.

The CDR3 region is CASSRDNQETQYF. For the CDR3, the DNA is TGTGCCAGCAGCCGGGACAACCAAGAGACCCAGTACTTC. The chain uses TRBV6-5 and TRBJ2-5; TRBD1 might be the D (6 bases). CDR1 and CDR2 (germline): MNHEY, SVGAGI. The CDR3 totals 13 residues. Trimming took off 6 bases at V and 0 bases at J, with 8 bases between the two ends.

The chain's CDR3 is CASKRSAAADQPQHF. As DNA, the CDR3 is TGTGCCAGTAAGCGGAGCGCAGCGGCCGATCAGCCCCAGCATTTT. The genes are TRBV19 and TRBJ1-5, with D uncertain. V was cut by 7 bases and J by 5 bases, with 18 bases left in between. Per the germline V gene, CDR1 is LNHDA and CDR2 is SQIVND (reference sequence). This CDR3 has 15 amino acids. Looking up the rest from reference TRBV19 and TRBJ1-5 gives the full variable domain: DGGITQSPKYLFRKEGQNVTLSCEQNLNHDAMYWYRQDPGQGLRLIYYSQIVNDFQKGDIAEGYSVSREKKESFPLTVTSAQKNPTAFYLCASKRSAAADQPQHFGDGTRLSIL.

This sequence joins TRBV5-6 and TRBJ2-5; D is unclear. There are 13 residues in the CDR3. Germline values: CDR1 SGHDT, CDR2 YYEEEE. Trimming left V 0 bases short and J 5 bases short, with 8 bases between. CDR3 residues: CASSLGVWETQYF. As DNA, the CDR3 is TGTGCCAGCAGCTTGGGAGTCTGGGAGACCCAGTACTTC. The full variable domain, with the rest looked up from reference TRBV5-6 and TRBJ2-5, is DAGVTQSPTHLIKTRGQQVTLRCSPKSGHDTVSWYQQALGQGPQFIFQYYEEEERQRGNFPDRFSGHQFPNYSSELNVNALLLGDSALYLCASSLGVWETQYFGPGTRLLVL.

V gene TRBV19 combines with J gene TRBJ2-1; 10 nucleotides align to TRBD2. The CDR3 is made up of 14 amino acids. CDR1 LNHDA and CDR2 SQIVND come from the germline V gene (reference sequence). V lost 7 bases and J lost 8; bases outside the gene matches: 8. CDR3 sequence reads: CASKERGGSYEQFF. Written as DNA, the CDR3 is TGTGCCAGTAAAGAGCGGGGGGGCTCCTATGAGCAGTTCTTC. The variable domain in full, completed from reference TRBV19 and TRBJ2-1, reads DGGITQSPKYLFRKEGQNVTLSCEQNLNHDAMYWYRQDPGQGLRLIYYSQIVNDFQKGDIAEGYSVSREKKESFPLTVTSAQKNPTAFYLCASKERGGSYEQFFGPGTRLTVL.

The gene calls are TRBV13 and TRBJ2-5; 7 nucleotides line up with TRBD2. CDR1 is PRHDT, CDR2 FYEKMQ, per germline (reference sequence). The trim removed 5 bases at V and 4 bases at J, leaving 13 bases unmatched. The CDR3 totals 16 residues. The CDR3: CASSAAGLELIETQYF. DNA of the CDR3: TGTGCCAGCAGCGCCGCCGGACTAGAACTCATAGAGACCCAGTACTTC.

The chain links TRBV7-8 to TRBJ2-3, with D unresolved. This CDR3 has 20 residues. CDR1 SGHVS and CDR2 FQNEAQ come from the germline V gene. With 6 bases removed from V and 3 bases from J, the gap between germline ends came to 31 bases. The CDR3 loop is CASRVGRDSRSPDDTDTQYF. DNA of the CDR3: TGTGCCAGCAGAGTAGGTCGCGACTCTCGATCACCCGATGATACAGATACGCAGTATTTT.